These 6 T cell receptor beta chains were all obtained from the same sample, sequenced in a study of beta chain features in type 1 diabetes. The investigators reverse transcribed all of the isolated RNA, so they sequenced expressed TCRB transcripts. Measured with immunoSEQ multiplex PCR; TCRdb has only the in-frame clones, and not every one. The table lists under 400,000 clones, roughly 13% of them singletons, with less than 0.02% in the top ten. Sequencing was carried out using naive CD4+ T cells from blood. These receptors came from a man younger than 35 in good health.

The CDR3, as DNA: TGTGCCAGCTCACCAATGAGGGGGCAAGGCTACGAGCAGTACTTC. Its protein is CASSPMRGQGYEQYF. This chain links TRBV18 with TRBJ2-7, with 7 bases identical to TRBD1. CDR1 is KGHSH and CDR2 is LQKENI in the germline V gene. CDR3 length: 15 residues. J gave up 3 bases and V 2 bases, and 7 bases lay outside the gene matches.

This clone occurred a few times. Within the sample, other DNA sequences also encode this same CDR3. This chain uses TRBV30 with TRBJ2-7; tentative D call: TRBD2 (6 bases). Per the germline V gene, CDR1 is GTSNPN and CDR2 is SVGIG (reference sequence). CDR3 size: 14 residues. Trimming left V 0 bases short and J 2 bases short, with 11 bases between. The CDR3 protein is CAWSVRRGTYEQYF. The CDR3 nucleotides read TGTGCCTGGAGTGTACGGCGGGGTACCTACGAGCAGTACTTC.

The rearrangement uses TRBV7-2 and TRBJ2-4, with 9 bases identical to TRBD2. Germline trimming cut 5 bases from V and 5 bases from J; bases unmatched to any gene: 13. Germline V lookup: CDR1 SGHTA, CDR2 FQGNSA. This CDR3 has 17 residues. CDR3 coding DNA: TGTGCCAGCAGCCAAGACGTTAGCGGGAGTTTCCAAAACATTCAGTACTTC. Translating gives CASSQDVSGSFQNIQYF.

This clone was detected only a few times. The chain joins TRBV10-3 to TRBJ2-7; D remains ambiguous. Deletions cut 1 base from V and 1 base from J, with 8 bases between. Germline CDR1 ENHRY, CDR2 SYGVKD. This CDR3 region has 14 residues. Here the CDR3 reads CAISELAGSYEQYF. In DNA, the CDR3 is TGTGCCATCAGTGAGTTGGCAGGATCCTACGAGCAGTACTTC.

The chain employs TRBV27 and TRBJ2-4, with 8 bases that match TRBD2. V gave up 1 base and J gave up 1 base; unmatched junction bases: 3. Germline CDR1 is MNHEY and CDR2 is SMNVEV (reference sequence). The CDR3 extends over 16 amino acids. In DNA, the CDR3 is TGTGCCAGCAGTTTATGGGGCGGGAGGGCCAAAAACATTCAGTACTTC. As protein: CASSLWGGRAKNIQYF.

The J gene is TRBJ1-1, the V gene TRBV30; 10 nucleotides line up with TRBD1. In germline, CDR1 is GTSNPN, CDR2 SVGIG (reference sequence). The trim removed 7 bases at V and 5 bases at J, leaving 4 bases unmatched. CDR3 length equals 12 residues. CDR3 residues: CAYDRGRTEAFF. CDR3 DNA sequence: TGTGCCTATGACAGGGGGCGAACTGAAGCTTTCTTT.